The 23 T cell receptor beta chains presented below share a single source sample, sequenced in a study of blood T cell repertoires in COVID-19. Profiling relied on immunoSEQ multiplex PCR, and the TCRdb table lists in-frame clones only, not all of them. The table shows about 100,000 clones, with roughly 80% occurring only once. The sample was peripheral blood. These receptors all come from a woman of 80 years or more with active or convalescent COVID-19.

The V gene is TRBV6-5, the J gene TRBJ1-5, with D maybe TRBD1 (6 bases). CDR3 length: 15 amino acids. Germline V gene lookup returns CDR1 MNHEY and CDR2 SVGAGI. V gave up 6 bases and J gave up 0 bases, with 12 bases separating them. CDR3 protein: CASREGGPSNQPQHF. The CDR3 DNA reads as TGTGCCAGCAGGGAGGGGGGGCCTAGCAATCAGCCCCAGCATTTT.

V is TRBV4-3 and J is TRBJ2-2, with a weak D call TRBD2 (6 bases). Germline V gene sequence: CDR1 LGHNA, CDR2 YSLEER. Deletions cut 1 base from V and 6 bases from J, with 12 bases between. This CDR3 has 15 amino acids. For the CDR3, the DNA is TGCGCCAGCAGCCAAGGGTGGAGCGGGCCCGGGGAGCTGTTTTTT. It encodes CASSQGWSGPGELFF.

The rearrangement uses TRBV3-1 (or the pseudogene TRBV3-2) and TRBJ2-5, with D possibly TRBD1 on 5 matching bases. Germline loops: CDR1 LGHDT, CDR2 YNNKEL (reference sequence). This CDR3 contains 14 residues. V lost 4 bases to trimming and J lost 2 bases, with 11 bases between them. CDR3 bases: TGTGCCAGCAGCCCGCGCAGGGAACAAGAGACCCAGTACTTC. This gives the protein CASSPRREQETQYF.

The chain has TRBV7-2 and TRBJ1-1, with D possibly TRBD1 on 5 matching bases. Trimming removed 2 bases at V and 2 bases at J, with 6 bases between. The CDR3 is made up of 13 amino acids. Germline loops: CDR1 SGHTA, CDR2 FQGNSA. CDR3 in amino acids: CASSLQGNTEAFF. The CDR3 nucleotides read TGTGCCAGCAGCTTACAGGGAAACACTGAAGCTTTCTTT. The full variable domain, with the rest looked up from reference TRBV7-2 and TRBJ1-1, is GAGVSQSPSNKVTEKGKDVELRCDPISGHTALYWYRQSLGQGLEFLIYFQGNSAPDKSGLPSDRFSAERTGGSVSTLTIQRTQQEDSAVYLCASSLQGNTEAFFGQGTRLTVV.

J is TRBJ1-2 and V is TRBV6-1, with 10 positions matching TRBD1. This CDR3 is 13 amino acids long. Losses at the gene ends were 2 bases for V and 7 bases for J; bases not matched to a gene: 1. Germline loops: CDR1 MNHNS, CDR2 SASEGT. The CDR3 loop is CASSERDRGGYTF. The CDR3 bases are TGTGCCAGCAGTGAACGGGACAGGGGTGGCTACACCTTC.

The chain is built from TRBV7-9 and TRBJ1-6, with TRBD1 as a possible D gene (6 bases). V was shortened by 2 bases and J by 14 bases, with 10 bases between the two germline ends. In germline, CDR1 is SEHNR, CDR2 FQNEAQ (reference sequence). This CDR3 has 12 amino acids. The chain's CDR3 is CASSLPWDTLHF. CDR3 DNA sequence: TGTGCCAGCAGCTTACCATGGGACACCCTCCACTTT.

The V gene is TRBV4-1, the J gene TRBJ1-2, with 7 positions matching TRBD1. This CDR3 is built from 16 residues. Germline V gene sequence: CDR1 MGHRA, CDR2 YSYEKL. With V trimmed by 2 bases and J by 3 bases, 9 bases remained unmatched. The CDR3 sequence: CASSQTGTALYYGYTF. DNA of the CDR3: TGCGCCAGCAGCCAAACCGGGACAGCTCTTTACTATGGCTACACCTTC.

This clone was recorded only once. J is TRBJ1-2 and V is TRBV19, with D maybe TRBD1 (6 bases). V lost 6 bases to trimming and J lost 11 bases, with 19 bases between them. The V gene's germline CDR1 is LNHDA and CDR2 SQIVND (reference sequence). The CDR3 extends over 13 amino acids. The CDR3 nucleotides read TGTGCCAGTAGCTTCGGGACAAATGGTGGTTACACCTTC. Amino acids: CASSFGTNGGYTF.

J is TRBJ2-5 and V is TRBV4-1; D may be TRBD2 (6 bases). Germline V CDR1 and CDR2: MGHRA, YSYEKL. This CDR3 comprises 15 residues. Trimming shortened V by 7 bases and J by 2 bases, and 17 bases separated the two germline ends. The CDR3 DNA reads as TGCGCCAGCACCCGTACGGGACTTTCTCAAGAGACCCAGTACTTC. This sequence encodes CASTRTGLSQETQYF.

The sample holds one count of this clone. CDR3 sequence (DNA): TGTGCCAGCAGTTCTCCGGACAGGGAGCATCAGCCCCAGCATTTT. Protein sequence: CASSSPDREHQPQHF. The genes are TRBV28 and TRBJ1-5; 8 nucleotides agree with TRBD1. The V and J ends lost 4 bases and 5 bases, in that order; junction bases with no gene match: 7. Per the germline V gene, CDR1 is MDHEN and CDR2 is SYDVKM. The CDR3 totals 15 residues.

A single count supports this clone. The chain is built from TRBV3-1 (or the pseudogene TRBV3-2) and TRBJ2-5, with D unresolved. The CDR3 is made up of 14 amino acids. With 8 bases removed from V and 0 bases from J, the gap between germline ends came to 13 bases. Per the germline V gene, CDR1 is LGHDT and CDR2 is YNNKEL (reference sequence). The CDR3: CASETPGYQETQYF. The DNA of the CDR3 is TGTGCCAGCGAGACCCCAGGCTACCAAGAGACCCAGTACTTC.

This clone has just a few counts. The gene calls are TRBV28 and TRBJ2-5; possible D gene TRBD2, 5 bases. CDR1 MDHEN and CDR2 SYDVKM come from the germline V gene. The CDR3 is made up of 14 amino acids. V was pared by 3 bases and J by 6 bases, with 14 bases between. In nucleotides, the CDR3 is TGTGCCAGCAGTTTGGGCCAGGCCGGGAAGACCCAGTACTTC. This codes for CASSLGQAGKTQYF.

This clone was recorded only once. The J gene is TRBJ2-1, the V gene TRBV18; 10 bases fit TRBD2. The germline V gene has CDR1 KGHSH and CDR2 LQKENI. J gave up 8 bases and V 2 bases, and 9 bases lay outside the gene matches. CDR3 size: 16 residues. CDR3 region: CASSPGIAGGIDEQFF. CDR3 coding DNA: TGTGCCAGCTCACCAGGTATAGCGGGGGGAATCGATGAGCAGTTCTTC.

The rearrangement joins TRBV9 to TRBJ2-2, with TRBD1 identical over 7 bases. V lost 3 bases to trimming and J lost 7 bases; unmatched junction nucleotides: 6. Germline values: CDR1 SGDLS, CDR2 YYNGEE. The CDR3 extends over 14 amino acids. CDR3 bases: TGTGCCAGCAGCGAAGGGGGCGCGGGCGGGGAGCTGTTTTTT. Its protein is CASSEGGAGGELFF.

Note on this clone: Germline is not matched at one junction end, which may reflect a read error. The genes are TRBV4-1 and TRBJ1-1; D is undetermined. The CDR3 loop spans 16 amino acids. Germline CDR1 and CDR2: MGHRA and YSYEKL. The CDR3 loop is CASSQDSSGMKTEAFF. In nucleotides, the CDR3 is TGCGCCAGCAGCCAAGATTCCTCGGGTATGAAAACTGAAGCTTTCTTT.

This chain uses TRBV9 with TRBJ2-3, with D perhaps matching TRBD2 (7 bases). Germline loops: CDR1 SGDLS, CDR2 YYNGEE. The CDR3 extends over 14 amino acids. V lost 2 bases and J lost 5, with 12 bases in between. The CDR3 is CASSVYREGDTQYF. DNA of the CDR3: TGTGCCAGCAGCGTTTACAGGGAGGGAGATACGCAGTATTTT.

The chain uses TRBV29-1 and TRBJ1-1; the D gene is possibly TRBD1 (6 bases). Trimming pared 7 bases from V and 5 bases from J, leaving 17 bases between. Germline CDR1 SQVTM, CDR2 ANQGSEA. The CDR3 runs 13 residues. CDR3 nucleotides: TGCAGCGGCGCCCCGGGAGGGGGAACTGAAGCTTTCTTT. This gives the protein CSGAPGGGTEAFF. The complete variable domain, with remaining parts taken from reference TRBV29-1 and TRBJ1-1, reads SAVISQKPSRDICQRGTSLTIQCQVDSQVTMMFWYRQQPGQSLTLIATANQGSEATYESGFVIDKFPISRPNLTFSTLTVSNMSPEDSSIYLCSGAPGGGTEAFFGQGTRLTVV.

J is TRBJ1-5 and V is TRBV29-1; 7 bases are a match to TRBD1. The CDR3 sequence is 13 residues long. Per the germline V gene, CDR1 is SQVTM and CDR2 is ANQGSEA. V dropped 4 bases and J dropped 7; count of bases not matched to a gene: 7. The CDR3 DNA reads TGCAGCGTTGTTACAGGGGTTGAACAGCCCCAGCATTTT. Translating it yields CSVVTGVEQPQHF.

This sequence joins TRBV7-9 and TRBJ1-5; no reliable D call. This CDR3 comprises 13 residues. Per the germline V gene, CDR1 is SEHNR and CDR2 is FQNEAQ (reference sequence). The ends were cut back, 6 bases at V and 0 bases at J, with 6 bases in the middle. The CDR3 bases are TGTGCCAGCAGTCCCCTTAGCAATCAGCCCCAGCATTTT. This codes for CASSPLSNQPQHF.

CDR3 sequence reads: CASRTIRLIADYTDTQYF. The DNA for the CDR3 is TGTGCCAGCAGGACAATCCGACTAATAGCGGATTACACAGATACGCAGTATTTT. The chain employs TRBV28 and TRBJ2-3; TRBD2 is a possible D gene (6 bases). CDR3 length: 18 amino acids. CDR1 MDHEN and CDR2 SYDVKM come from the germline V gene. Trimming removed 6 bases from V and 2 bases from J, with 24 bases in between. Full variable domain (missing parts from reference TRBV28 and TRBJ2-3): DVKVTQSSRYLVKRTGEKVFLECVQDMDHENMFWYRQDPGLGLRLIYFSYDVKMKEKGDIPEGYSVSREKKERFSLILESASTNQTSMYLCASRTIRLIADYTDTQYFGPGTRLTVL.

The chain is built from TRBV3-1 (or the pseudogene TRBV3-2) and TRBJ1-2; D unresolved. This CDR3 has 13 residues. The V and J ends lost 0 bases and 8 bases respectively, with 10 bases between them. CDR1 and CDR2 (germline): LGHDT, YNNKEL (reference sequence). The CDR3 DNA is TGTGCCAGCAGCCAAGAAGAGCGAAGCGGCTACACCTTC. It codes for CASSQEERSGYTF.

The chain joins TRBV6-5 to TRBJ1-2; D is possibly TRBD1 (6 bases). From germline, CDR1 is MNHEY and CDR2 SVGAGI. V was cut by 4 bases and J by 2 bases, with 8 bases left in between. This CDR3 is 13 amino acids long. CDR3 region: CASSLDRNYGYTF. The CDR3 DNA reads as TGTGCCAGCAGTTTAGACAGGAACTATGGCTACACCTTC.

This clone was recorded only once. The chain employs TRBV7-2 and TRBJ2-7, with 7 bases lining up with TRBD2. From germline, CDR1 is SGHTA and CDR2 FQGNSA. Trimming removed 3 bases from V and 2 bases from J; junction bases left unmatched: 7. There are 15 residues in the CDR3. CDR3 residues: CASSFGLAEPYEQYF. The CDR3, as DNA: TGTGCCAGCAGCTTTGGCCTAGCGGAGCCCTACGAGCAGTACTTC. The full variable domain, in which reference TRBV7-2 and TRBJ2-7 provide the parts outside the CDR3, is GAGVSQSPSNKVTEKGKDVELRCDPISGHTALYWYRQSLGQGLEFLIYFQGNSAPDKSGLPSDRFSAERTGGSVSTLTIQRTQQEDSAVYLCASSFGLAEPYEQYFGPGTRLTVT.